A selection of T cell receptor beta chains follows, all from one sample in a study of blood T cell repertoires in COVID-19. Sequenced by immunoSEQ multiplex PCR; TCRdb stores in-frame clones only, minus some. The data show about 200,000 clones, with about 83% seen just once and around 5.7% held by the top ten. Sequenced: PBMCs or T cells enriched from blood (not recorded which). These receptors originate from a man between 35 and 55 years old with acute COVID-19. Both conserved end residues are part of each CDR3. The D gene is left open where the match is weak. Rows give clone size only sometimes, using once, few, many, or a class for an expanded clone.

d_gene	j_gene	v_gene	abundance	CDR3aa	CDR3nt
TRBD2	TRBJ2-1	TRBV27	-	CASSSFGTSGRAGRGSEQFF	TGTGCCAGCAGTTCCTTTGGGACTAGCGGGAGGGCCGGCCGAGGTAGCGAGCAGTTCTTC
TRBD2	TRBJ2-1	TRBV11-2	-	CASSSLTRTSGRPEQFF	TGTGCCAGCAGCTCCCTGACCCGGACTAGCGGGAGGCCCGAGCAGTTCTTC
TRBD1	TRBJ1-4	TRBV6-6	-	CASSHRQGDFSCEKLFF	TGTGCCAGCAGTCATCGACAGGGGGATTTTTCTTGTGAAAAACTGTTTTTT
-	TRBJ2-7	TRBV29-1	-	CSRNSQTYEQYF	TGCAGCCGCAACAGCCAAACCTACGAGCAGTACTTC
TRBD2	TRBJ2-7	TRBV5-1	once	CASSSRPSGRVNEQYF	TGCGCCAGCAGCTCCCGTCCTAGCGGGAGGGTGAACGAGCAGTACTTC
-	TRBJ1-3	TRBV10-2	-	CASGARVGSSGNTIYF	TGCGCCAGCGGGGCCCGCGTAGGAAGCTCTGGAAACACCATATATTTT
TRBD1	TRBJ2-7	TRBV5-6	-	CASRTGGRVYEQYF	TGTGCCAGCAGGACAGGGGGCCGTGTGTACGAGCAGTACTTC
-	TRBJ2-1	TRBV14	-	CASSQSLATYNEQFF	TGTGCCAGCAGCCAGTCCCTAGCGACCTACAATGAGCAGTTCTTC
-	TRBJ1-2	TRBV19	-	CASIVGYTF	TGTGCCAGTATAGTAGGCTACACCTTC
TRBD1	TRBJ1-2	TRBV4-1	-	CASGGGNYGYTF	TGCGCCAGCGGAGGGGGCAACTATGGCTACACCTTC
TRBD2	TRBJ2-5	TRBV7-7	-	CASSLGLAGPSGETQYF	TGTGCTAGCAGCTTGGGACTAGCGGGTCCCTCCGGAGAGACCCAGTACTTC
-	TRBJ2-7	TRBV28	-	CASSSDSSYEQYF	TGTGCCAGCAGCTCCGACAGCTCCTACGAGCAGTACTTC
TRBD2	TRBJ2-1	TRBV2	-	CASSEQLAGGRNEQFF	TGTGCCAGCAGTGAACAACTAGCGGGAGGAAGGAATGAGCAGTTCTTC
-	TRBJ2-6	TRBV18	-	CASSPPGWAPGANVLTF	TGTGCCAGCTCACCCCCCGGATGGGCCCCTGGGGCCAACGTCCTGACTTTC
TRBD1	TRBJ2-7	TRBV6-5	-	CASSYRQGYEQYF	TGTGCCAGCAGTTATCGACAGGGCTACGAGCAGTACTTC